A selection of T cell receptor beta chains follows, all from one sample in a study of shared T cell receptors in the human thymus. Repertoires were generated with immunoSEQ multiplex PCR, while TCRdb's copy carries only in-frame clones and drops some. Among hundreds of thousands of clones listed, around 87% were seen once. These data are also associated with another study on human thymus T cells.

Specimen: thymocytes. The receptors come from a boy under two years old with a congenital heart defect. Each CDR3 is given with its conserved first and last residue. A D gene is named only where the DNA matches it firmly. Not every row has a clone size; where given, it reads once, few, many or a size class.

. | . | TRBJ1-5 | TRBV7-2 | CASSPPGLNQPQHF | TGTGCCAGCAGCCCCCCAGGACTCAATCAGCCCCAGCATTTT
. | . | TRBJ2-1 | TRBV20-1 | CSGERNNEQFF | TGCAGTGGAGAACGCAACAATGAGCAGTTCTTC
. | TRBD2 | TRBJ2-7 | TRBV27 | CASSSQRTRFYEQYF | TGTGCCAGCAGTTCCCAGCGGACTAGGTTCTACGAGCAGTACTTC
. | . | TRBJ2-5 | TRBV7-9 | CASSFVTGGETQYF | TGTGCCAGCAGCTTTGTTACAGGTGGCGAGACCCAGTACTTC
. | . | TRBJ2-7 | TRBV15 | CATSRVRGIHSYEQYF | TGTGCCACCAGCAGAGTCAGGGGAATACACTCCTACGAGCAGTACTTC
. | . | TRBJ1-2 | TRBV4-3 | CASSHASQGGPLSGYTF | TGCGCCAGCAGCCACGCCTCACAGGGCGGCCCTTTGAGCGGCTACACCTTC
few | TRBD1 | TRBJ1-1 | TRBV29-1 | CSSDRGGEAFF | TGCAGCTCAGACAGGGGAGGTGAAGCTTTCTTT
. | . | TRBJ2-1 | TRBV5-8 | CASSLSNKISLSKYNEQFF | TGTGCCAGCAGCTTGTCTAATAAGATTAGTCTTTCGAAGTACAATGAGCAGTTCTTC
. | . | TRBJ2-7 | TRBV5-5 | CASSLAERARSYEQYF | TGTGCCAGCAGCTTGGCAGAGAGGGCTCGCTCCTACGAGCAGTACTTC
few | . | TRBJ1-3 | TRBV19 | CASSMSERSGNTIYF | TGTGCCAGTAGTATGAGTGAACGCTCTGGAAACACCATATATTTT
. | . | TRBJ2-7 | TRBV27 | CASSLSSGIPYEQYF | TGTGCCAGCAGTTTATCGTCGGGGATCCCCTACGAGCAGTACTTC
once | . | TRBJ1-2 | TRBV7-8 | CASSLRGAPGYTF | TGTGCCAGCAGCTTACGGGGGGCGCCTGGCTACACCTTC
few | TRBD1 | TRBJ2-5 | TRBV29-1 | CSVVTGGGGQETQYF | TGCAGCGTCGTGACAGGGGGCGGCGGGCAAGAGACCCAGTACTTC
. | TRBD1 | TRBJ1-2 | TRBV13 | CASSSWDRENYGYTF | TGTGCCAGCAGCTCCTGGGACAGGGAGAATTATGGCTACACCTTC
. | . | TRBJ1-5 | TRBV4-3 | CASSQEMTRHNQPQHF | TGCGCCAGCAGCCAAGAAATGACAAGACACAATCAGCCCCAGCATTTT
. | TRBD1 | TRBJ1-1 | TRBV4-2 | CATHPDRGNTEAFF | TGTGCCACCCACCCTGACAGGGGGAACACTGAAGCTTTCTTT
. | . | TRBJ1-1 | TRBV6-5 | CASSYSRLNTEAFF | TGTGCCAGCAGTTACAGCCGGTTAAACACTGAAGCTTTCTTT
. | . | TRBJ2-3 | TRBV10-3 | CAISDSLAGTQYF | TGTGCCATCAGTGACTCACTAGCTGGTACGCAGTATTTT
. | TRBD1 | TRBJ1-5 | TRBV2 | CASSGDREQPQHF | TGTGCCAGCAGTGGGGACAGGGAACAGCCCCAGCATTTT
. | . | TRBJ2-3 | TRBV28 | CASRYRVGEDTQYF | TGTGCCAGTAGATACAGGGTAGGTGAAGATACGCAGTATTTT
. | . | TRBJ1-5 | TRBV28 | CASSNTDNQPQHF | TGTGCCAGCAGCAATACAGACAATCAGCCCCAGCATTTT
. | . | TRBJ2-7 | TRBV4-1 | CASSQIPGLTYEQYF | TGCGCCAGCAGCCAAATACCGGGACTGACGTACGAGCAGTACTTC
once | TRBD2 | TRBJ2-1 | TRBV2 | CASDRGTSDTREQFF | TGTGCCAGCGATAGAGGGACTAGCGACACGCGGGAGCAGTTCTTC
. | TRBD1 | TRBJ1-1 | TRBV19 | CASSGTGGTEAFF | TGTGCCAGTAGTGGGACAGGGGGCACTGAAGCTTTCTTT
. | TRBD2 | TRBJ2-7 | TRBV5-4 | CASSEGLAGGPYF | TGTGCCAGCAGTGAGGGACTAGCGGGAGGGCCGTACTTC
. | . | TRBJ1-5 | TRBV7-2 | CASSLEVGRDNQPQHF | TGTGCCAGCAGCTTAGAGGTAGGGAGGGACAATCAGCCCCAGCATTTT
. | TRBD1 | TRBJ1-2 | TRBV4-3 | CASSQDPRTGREGSYGYTF | TGCGCCAGCAGCCAAGATCCCCGGACAGGGAGGGAGGGGTCCTATGGCTACACCTTC
. | TRBD1 | TRBJ1-2 | TRBV4-1 | CASSQEFIGTGVPNYGYTF | TGCGCCAGCAGCCAAGAATTTATCGGGACAGGGGTGCCTAACTATGGCTACACCTTC
. | . | TRBJ2-5 | TRBV6-6 | CASSYIPGYQETQYF | TGTGCCAGCAGTTACATACCAGGATACCAAGAGACCCAGTACTTC
. | TRBD1 | TRBJ2-3 | TRBV25-1 | CASSGWDRGSDTQYF | TGTGCCAGCAGTGGATGGGACAGGGGTTCAGATACGCAGTATTTT
. | . | TRBJ2-5 | TRBV15 | CAIGQLQETQYF | TGTGCCATAGGACAGTTACAAGAGACCCAGTACTTC
. | TRBD1 | TRBJ1-2 | TRBV19 | CASSPTGVDGYTF | TGTGCCAGTAGTCCCACAGGGGTAGACGGCTACACCTTC
. | TRBD2 | TRBJ2-3 | TRBV7-3 | CASSPGLAGDYGTDTQYF | TGTGCCAGCAGCCCGGGACTAGCGGGGGATTACGGCACAGATACGCAGTATTTT
. | . | TRBJ1-5 | TRBV12-5 | CASGQGGDQPQHF | TGTGCTAGTGGGCAGGGAGGGGATCAGCCCCAGCATTTT
. | . | TRBJ1-3 | TRBV7-9 | CASSLGHSGNTIYF | TGTGCCAGCAGCCTGGGACACTCTGGAAACACCATATATTTT
. | TRBD2 | TRBJ2-2 | TRBV10-3 | CAIGLGRNGELFF | TGTGCCATCGGACTAGGACGAAACGGGGAGCTGTTTTTT
. | . | TRBJ1-2 | TRBV14 | CASSQEGGLKPDYGYTF | TGTGCCAGCAGCCAAGAGGGGGGGCTAAAGCCTGACTATGGCTACACCTTC
. | . | TRBJ2-1 | TRBV28 | CASSPRPSSYNEQFF | TGTGCCAGCAGTCCGAGGCCTAGCTCCTACAATGAGCAGTTCTTC
. | . | TRBJ1-5 | TRBV13 | CASSQRGQPQHF | TGTGCCAGCAGTCAACGGGGTCAGCCCCAGCATTTT
few | . | TRBJ1-1 | TRBV5-6 | CASSREDRLKAFF | TGTGCCAGCAGCCGAGAAGACAGATTAAAAGCTTTCTTT
. | . | TRBJ2-2 | TRBV5-1 | CASSLAARYGELFF | TGCGCCAGCAGCTTGGCAGCGAGATACGGGGAGCTGTTTTTT
. | . | TRBJ2-5 | TRBV4-3 | CASSQDVREDTETQYF | TGCGCCAGCAGCCAAGATGTCCGGGAAGATACAGAGACCCAGTACTTC
. | TRBD2 | TRBJ2-1 | TRBV2 | CASSVSSGRAGYLPNEQFF | TGTGCCAGCAGTGTGTCTAGCGGGAGGGCCGGGTACCTCCCCAATGAGCAGTTCTTC
. | . | TRBJ1-2 | TRBV25-1 | CASSLTSGPHTF | TGTGCCAGCAGTCTAACTTCAGGGCCCCACACCTTC